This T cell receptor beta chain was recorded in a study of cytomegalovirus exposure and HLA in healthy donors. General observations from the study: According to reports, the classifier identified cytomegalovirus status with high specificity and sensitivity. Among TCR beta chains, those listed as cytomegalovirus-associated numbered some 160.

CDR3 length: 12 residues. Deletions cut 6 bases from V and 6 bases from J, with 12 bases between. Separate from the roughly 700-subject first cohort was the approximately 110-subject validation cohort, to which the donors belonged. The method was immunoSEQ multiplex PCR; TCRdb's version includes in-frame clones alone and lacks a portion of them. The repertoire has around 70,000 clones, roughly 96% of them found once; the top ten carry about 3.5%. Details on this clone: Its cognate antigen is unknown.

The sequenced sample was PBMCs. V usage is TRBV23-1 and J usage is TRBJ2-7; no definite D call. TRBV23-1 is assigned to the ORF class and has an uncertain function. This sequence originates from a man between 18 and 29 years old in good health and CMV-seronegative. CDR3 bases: TGCGCCAGCAGGAATACCTACGTCGAGCAGTACTTC. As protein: CASRNTYVEQYF.